This T cell receptor beta chain was retrieved from a study of T-cell reconstitution after alpha-beta-depleted transplantation in children. Trimming pared 6 bases from V and 1 base from J, leaving 22 bases between. The germline CDR1 and CDR2 sequences are MNHEY and SMNVEV (reference sequence). This CDR3 comprises 17 residues. Overall study findings and caveats: T-cell numbers and diversity, one year after transplant, stemmed largely from T cells that were newly produced. Reportedly, only several hundred clones from non-depleted graft cells drove alpha-beta T-cell counts at about two months. Some patients' high day-60 TCRbeta diversity was traced to surviving recipient T cells and thymic progenitors.

About this clonotype: Its antigen is currently unknown.

Unique molecular identifiers were incorporated into the prepared TCRbeta library. MiXCR, applied by TCRdb to the PCR reads, yields one record per CDR3 protein. The sample contains 60,000 to 85,000 distinct CDR3 sequences, less than 20% of which appear only once. The material was PBMCs, mostly from graft donor cells, obtained 360 days after TCRalphabeta/CD19-depleted stem cell transplant. V and J are TRBV27 and TRBJ2-7, with TRBD2 as a possible D gene (5 bases). The sequence came from a male patient between 2 and 10 years old who had a stem cell transplant for acute lymphoblastic leukemia, so the T cells may come from the graft donor. Written as DNA, the CDR3 is TGTGCCAGCAGACGGGATTCCTTAACACCCTTTTCCTACGAGCAGTACTTC. As protein: CASRRDSLTPFSYEQYF.